This T cell receptor (beta chain) was documented in a study of cytomegalovirus exposure and HLA in healthy donors. Study details: Earlier, approximately 180 million T cells were analyzed, and 95 million to 140 million unique TCR beta sequences were found among them.

The V gene end was trimmed by 1 base and the J gene end by 12 bases; junction bases not matched to a gene: 3. Per germline, CDR1 PRHDT and CDR2 FYEKMQ (reference sequence). CDR3 length equals 13 residues. PCR involved 60 Vbeta and 13 Jbeta primers. The assay was immunoSEQ multiplex PCR, and TCRdb's table has in-frame clones only and misses some. The repertoire has some 180,000 clones, more than 85% of them found once; the top ten carry roughly 0.23%. The chain links TRBV13 to TRBJ2-1; 10 bases align to TRBD2. This TCR came from a girl under two years old in good health and CMV-seronegative. The source material was PBMCs. The CDR3 DNA sequence: TGTGCCAGCAGCTTAGAACTAGCGGGATCGCAGTTCTTC. Amino acid sequence: CASSLELAGSQFF.